The 7 T cell receptor beta chains presented below share a single source sample, sequenced in a study of neurological immune-mediated disorders. TCRdb recomputed calls from the 5' RACE reads with MiXCR, one row per CDR3 protein. The sample includes 40,000 to 60,000 distinct CDR3 sequences, roughly 13% seen only once; the top ten take 4.5% to 5.5%. As to time point: longitudinal time-point 2. The sequenced sample was PBMCs. The receptors shown here come from a male donor with HTLV-1-associated myelopathy (HAM/TSP).

This clonotype was detected ten times or more. The genes are TRBV20-1 and TRBJ1-3; D is possibly TRBD1 (6 bases). Deletions cut 4 bases from V and 0 bases from J, with 10 bases between. CDR3 length: 14 amino acids. Germline CDR1 DFQATT, CDR2 SNEGSKA (reference sequence). Here the CDR3 reads CSATRGVSGNTIYF. In DNA, the CDR3 is TGCAGTGCTACGAGGGGGGTCTCTGGAAACACCATATATTTT.

The chain employs TRBV12-3 or TRBV12-4 and TRBJ2-5; 7 bases map to TRBD1. CDR3 size: 15 residues. The ends lost 1 base at V and 0 bases at J; junction bases unmatched: 2. The CDR3 here is CASSLGRGNQETQYF. DNA of the CDR3: TGTGCCAGCAGTTTAGGCAGGGGGAACCAAGAGACCCAGTACTTC.

This clonotype was seen repeatedly, ten times or more. The chain carries TRBV24-1 and TRBJ2-3, with TRBD2 matching 12 bases. The germline gives CDR1 KGHDR, CDR2 SFDVKD. V shed 3 bases, J shed 7 bases, and the junction held 4 bases outside the gene matches. The CDR3 totals 15 residues. CDR3 in DNA: TGTGCCACCAGTGATCCTAGCGGGGGGGCTCATACGCAGTATTTT. Its protein product is CATSDPSGGAHTQYF.

On this clonotype itself: A single base separates this from a much larger clone, so it may be a read error. The V call is TRBV3-1, the J call TRBJ2-3; D is tentatively TRBD1 or TRBD2 (5 bases each). The germline CDR1 and CDR2 sequences are LGHDT and YNNKEL (reference sequence). CDR3 length equals 15 residues. DNA for the CDR3: TGTGTCAGCAGCCAGATCGGGGCCCCCACAGATACGCAGTATTTT. Its protein product is CVSSQIGAPTDTQYF.

The V and J genes are TRBV24-1 and TRBJ2-5, with D tentatively TRBD1 or TRBD2 (5 bases each). Germline V gene lookup returns CDR1 KGHDR and CDR2 SFDVKD. The CDR3 is made up of 15 amino acids. Trimming took 3 bases from V and 1 from J, leaving 11 bases between them. The CDR3 reads CATSDRRGPQETQYF. The CDR3 coding sequence is TGTGCCACCAGTGATCGAAGGGGACCCCAAGAGACCCAGTACTTC.

The sample holds many counts of this clonotype. J is TRBJ1-4 and V is TRBV11-2; possibly TRBD1 for D (6 bases). Germline V gene data show CDR1 as SGHAT and CDR2 as FQNNGV. The V end was cut by 1 base, the J end by 3 bases, with 9 bases between. CDR3 length: 15 residues. Here the CDR3 DNA reads TGTGCCAGCAGCTTAGTTGGGGGCGCTAATGAAAAACTGTTTTTT. Translating gives CASSLVGGANEKLFF.

This clonotype was recorded at least ten times. The junction differs from germline at one of its ends, possibly a read error. The chain has TRBV5-1 and TRBJ1-6; TRBD1 matches 8 bases. Germline-derived CDR1 and CDR2 are SGHRS and YFSETQ. The CDR3 is 16 amino acids. CDR3 sequence (DNA): TGCGCCAGCAGCTTGCAGGGGGCCTCCGATAATTCACCCCTCCACTTT. It is translated as CASSLQGASDNSPLHF.